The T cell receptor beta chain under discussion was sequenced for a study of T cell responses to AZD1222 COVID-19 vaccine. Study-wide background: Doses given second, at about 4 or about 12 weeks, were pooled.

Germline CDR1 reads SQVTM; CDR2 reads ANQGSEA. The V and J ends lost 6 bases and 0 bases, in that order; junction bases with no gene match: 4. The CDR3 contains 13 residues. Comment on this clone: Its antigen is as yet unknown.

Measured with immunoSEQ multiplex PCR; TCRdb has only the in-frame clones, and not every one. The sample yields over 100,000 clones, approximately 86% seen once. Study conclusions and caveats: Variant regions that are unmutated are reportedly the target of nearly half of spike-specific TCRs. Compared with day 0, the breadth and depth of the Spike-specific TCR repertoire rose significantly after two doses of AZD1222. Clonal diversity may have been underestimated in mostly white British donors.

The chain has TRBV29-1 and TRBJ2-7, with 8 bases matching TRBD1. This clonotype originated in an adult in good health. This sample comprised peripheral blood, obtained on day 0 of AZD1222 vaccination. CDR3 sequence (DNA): TGCAGCGTCCTGGACAGGGACTCCTACGAGCAGTACTTC. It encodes CSVLDRDSYEQYF.